This entry describes one T cell receptor beta chain. The sample originates from a study of blood T cell repertoires in COVID-19. The CDR3 loop spans 13 amino acids. Germline trimming cut 6 bases from V and 12 bases from J; bases unmatched to any gene: 11. Sequencing used immunoSEQ multiplex PCR; TCRdb keeps in-frame clones, though not all of them. The data contain a few hundred thousand clones, approximately 86% of them singletons. J is TRBJ2-7 and V is TRBV12-3 or TRBV12-4; 10 positions agree with TRBD2. This receptor was identified in a woman aged 50 to 60 who had recovered from COVID-19. The source material was peripheral blood. The CDR3 nucleotides read TGTGCCAGCAGGCGAAGGCCTAGCGGGAGCATGTACTTC. This translates into CASRRRPSGSMYF.